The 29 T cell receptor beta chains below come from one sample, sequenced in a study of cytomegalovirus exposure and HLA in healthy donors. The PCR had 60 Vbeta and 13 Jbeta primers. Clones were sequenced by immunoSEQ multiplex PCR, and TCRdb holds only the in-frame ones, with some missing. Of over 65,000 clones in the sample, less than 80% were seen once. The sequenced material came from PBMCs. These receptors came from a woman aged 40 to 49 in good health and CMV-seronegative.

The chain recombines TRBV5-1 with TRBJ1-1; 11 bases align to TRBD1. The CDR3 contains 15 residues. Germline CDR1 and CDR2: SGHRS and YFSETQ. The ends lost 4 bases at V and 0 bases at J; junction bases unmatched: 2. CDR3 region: CASSEGQGVNTEAFF. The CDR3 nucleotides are TGCGCCAGCAGCGAGGGACAGGGGGTGAACACTGAAGCTTTCTTT.

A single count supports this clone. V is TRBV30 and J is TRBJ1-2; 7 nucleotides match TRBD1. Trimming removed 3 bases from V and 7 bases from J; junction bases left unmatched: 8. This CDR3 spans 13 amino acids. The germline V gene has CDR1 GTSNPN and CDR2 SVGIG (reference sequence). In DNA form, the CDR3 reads TGTGCCTGGAGGGATAAACAGGGGTTTGGCTACACCTTC. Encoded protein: CAWRDKQGFGYTF. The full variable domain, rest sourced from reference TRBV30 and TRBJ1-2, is SQTIHQWPATLVQPVGSPLSLECTVEGTSNPNLYWYRQAAGRGLQLLFYSVGIGQISSEVPQNLSASRPQDRQFILSSKKLLLSDSGFYLCAWRDKQGFGYTFGSGTRLTVV.

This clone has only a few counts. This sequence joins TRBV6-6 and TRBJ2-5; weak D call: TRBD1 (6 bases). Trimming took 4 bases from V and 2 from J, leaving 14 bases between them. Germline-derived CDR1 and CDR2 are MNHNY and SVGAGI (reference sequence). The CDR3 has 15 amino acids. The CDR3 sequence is CASSWGRGAQETQYF. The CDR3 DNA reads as TGTGCCAGCAGTTGGGGGCGAGGGGCTCAAGAGACCCAGTACTTC.

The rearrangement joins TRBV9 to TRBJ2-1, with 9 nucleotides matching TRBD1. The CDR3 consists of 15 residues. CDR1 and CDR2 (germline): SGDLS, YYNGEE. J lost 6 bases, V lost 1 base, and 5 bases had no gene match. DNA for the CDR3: TGTGCCAGCAGCGTAAGGACAGGGGTGAGCAATGAGCAGTTCTTC. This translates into CASSVRTGVSNEQFF.

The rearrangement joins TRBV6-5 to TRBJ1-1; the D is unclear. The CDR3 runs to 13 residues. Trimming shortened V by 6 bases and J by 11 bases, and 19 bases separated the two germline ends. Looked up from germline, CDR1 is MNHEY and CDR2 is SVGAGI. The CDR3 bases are TGTGCCAGCAGCGGATTCGGGGAGGTGGATGCTTTCTTT. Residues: CASSGFGEVDAFF.

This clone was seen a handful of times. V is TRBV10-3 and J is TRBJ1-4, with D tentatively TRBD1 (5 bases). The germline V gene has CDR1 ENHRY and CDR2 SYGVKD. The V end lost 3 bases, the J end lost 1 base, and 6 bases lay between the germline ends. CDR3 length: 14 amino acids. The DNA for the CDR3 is TGTGCCATCAGTGATGACAGAACTAATGAAAAACTGTTTTTT. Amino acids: CAISDDRTNEKLFF.

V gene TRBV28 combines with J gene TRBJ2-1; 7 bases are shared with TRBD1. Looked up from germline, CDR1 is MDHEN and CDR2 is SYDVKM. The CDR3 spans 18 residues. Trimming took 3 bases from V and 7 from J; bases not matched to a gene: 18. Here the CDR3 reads CASSLKGAVTATWNEQFF. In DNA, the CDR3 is TGTGCCAGCAGTTTGAAGGGGGCGGTAACGGCCACGTGGAATGAGCAGTTCTTC.

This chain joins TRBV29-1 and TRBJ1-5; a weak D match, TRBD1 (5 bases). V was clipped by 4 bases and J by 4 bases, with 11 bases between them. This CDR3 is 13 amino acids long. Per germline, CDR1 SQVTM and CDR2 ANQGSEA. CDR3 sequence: CSVAWQGNQPQHF. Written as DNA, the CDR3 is TGCAGCGTTGCATGGCAGGGAAATCAGCCCCAGCATTTT.

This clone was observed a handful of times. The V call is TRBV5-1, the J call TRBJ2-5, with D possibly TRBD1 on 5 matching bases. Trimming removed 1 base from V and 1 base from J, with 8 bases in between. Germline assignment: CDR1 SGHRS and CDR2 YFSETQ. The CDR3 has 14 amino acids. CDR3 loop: CASSLRQTQETQYF. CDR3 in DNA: TGCGCCAGCAGCTTGAGACAGACCCAAGAGACCCAGTACTTC.

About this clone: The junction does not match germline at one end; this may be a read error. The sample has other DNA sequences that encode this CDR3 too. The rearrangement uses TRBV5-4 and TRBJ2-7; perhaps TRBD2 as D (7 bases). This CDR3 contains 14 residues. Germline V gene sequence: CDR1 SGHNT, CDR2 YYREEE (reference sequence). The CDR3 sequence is CASTQGGAVGEQYF. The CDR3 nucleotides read TGCGCCAGCACCCAAGGGGGGGCTGTAGGGGAGCAGTACTTC.

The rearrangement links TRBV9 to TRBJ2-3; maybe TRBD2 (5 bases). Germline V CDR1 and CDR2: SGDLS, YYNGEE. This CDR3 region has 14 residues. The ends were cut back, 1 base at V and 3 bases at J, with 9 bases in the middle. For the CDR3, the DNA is TGTGCCAGCAGCGTAATAGCGTTGACAGATACGCAGTATTTT. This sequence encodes CASSVIALTDTQYF.

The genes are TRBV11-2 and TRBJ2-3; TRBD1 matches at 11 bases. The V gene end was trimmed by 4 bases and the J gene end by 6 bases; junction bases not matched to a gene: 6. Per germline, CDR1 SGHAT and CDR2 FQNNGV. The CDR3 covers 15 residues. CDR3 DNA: TGTGCCAGCAGCTCCGGACAGGGGGCATGGGATACGCAGTATTTT. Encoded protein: CASSSGQGAWDTQYF.

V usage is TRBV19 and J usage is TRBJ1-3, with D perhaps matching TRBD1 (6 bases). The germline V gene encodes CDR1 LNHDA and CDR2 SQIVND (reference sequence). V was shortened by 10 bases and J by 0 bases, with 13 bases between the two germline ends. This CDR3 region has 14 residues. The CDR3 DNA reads TGTGCCAAAGCGGACAGCGACTCTGGAAACACCATATATTTT. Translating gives CAKADSDSGNTIYF.

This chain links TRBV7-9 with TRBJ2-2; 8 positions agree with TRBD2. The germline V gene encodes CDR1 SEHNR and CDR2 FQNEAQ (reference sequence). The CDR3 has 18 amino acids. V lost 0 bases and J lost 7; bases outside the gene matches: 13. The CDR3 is CASSLAEGTSRQVGELFF. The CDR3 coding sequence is TGTGCCAGCAGCTTAGCGGAGGGGACTAGTCGCCAGGTCGGGGAGCTGTTTTTT.

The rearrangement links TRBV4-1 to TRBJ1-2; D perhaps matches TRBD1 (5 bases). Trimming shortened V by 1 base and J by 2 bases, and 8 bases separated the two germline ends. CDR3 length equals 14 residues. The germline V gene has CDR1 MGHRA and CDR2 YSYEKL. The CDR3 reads CASSQGSGNYGYTF. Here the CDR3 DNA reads TGCGCCAGCAGCCAAGGTTCAGGGAACTATGGCTACACCTTC.

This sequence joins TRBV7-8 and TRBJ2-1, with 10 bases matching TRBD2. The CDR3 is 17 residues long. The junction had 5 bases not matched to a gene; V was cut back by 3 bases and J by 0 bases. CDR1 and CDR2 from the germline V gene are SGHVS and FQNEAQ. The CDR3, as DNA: TGTGCCAGCAGCTTGAGACTAGCGGGTGACTCCTACAATGAGCAGTTCTTC. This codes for CASSLRLAGDSYNEQFF. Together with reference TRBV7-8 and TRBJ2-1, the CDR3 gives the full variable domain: GAGVSQSPRYKVAKRGQDVALRCDPISGHVSLFWYQQALGQGPEFLTYFQNEAQLDKSGLPSDRFFAERPEGSVSTLKIQRTQQEDSAVYLCASSLRLAGDSYNEQFFGPGTRLTVL.

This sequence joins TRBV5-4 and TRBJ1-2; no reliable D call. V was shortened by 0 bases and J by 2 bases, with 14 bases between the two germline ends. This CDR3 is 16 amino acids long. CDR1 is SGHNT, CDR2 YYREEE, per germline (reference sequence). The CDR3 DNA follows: TGTGCCAGCAGCTTGGGAGGCGGGGTCAGGAACTATGGCTACACCTTC. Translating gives CASSLGGGVRNYGYTF.

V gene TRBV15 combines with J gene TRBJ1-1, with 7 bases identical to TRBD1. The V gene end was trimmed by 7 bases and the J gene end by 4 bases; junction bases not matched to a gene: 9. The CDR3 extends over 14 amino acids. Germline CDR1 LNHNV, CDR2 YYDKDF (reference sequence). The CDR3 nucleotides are TGTGCCACCAAGGGATCGACAGGGACCACTGAAGCTTTCTTT. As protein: CATKGSTGTTEAFF.

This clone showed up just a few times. CDR3 sequence (DNA): TGTGCCAGCTCACCACCTAGCGGGGCCACAGATGAGCAGTTCTTC. Translating gives CASSPPSGATDEQFF. The genes are TRBV18 and TRBJ2-1; 8 bases line up with TRBD2. Germline V gene lookup returns CDR1 KGHSH and CDR2 LQKENI. The V gene end was trimmed by 0 bases and the J gene end by 8 bases; junction bases not matched to a gene: 6. The CDR3 totals 15 residues.

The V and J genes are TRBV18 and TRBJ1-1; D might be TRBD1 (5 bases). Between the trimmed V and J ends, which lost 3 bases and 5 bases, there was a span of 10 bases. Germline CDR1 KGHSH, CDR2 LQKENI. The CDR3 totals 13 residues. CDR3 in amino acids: CASSPTARTEAFF. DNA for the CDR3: TGTGCCAGCTCACCGACAGCCCGAACTGAAGCTTTCTTT.

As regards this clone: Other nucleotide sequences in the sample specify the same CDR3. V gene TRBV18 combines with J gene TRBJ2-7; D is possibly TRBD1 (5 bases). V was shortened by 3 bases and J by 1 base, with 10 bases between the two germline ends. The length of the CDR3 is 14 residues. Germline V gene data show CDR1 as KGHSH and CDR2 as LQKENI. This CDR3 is CASSPGLVSYEQYF. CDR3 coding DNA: TGTGCCAGCTCACCGGGGCTGGTGTCCTACGAGCAGTACTTC.

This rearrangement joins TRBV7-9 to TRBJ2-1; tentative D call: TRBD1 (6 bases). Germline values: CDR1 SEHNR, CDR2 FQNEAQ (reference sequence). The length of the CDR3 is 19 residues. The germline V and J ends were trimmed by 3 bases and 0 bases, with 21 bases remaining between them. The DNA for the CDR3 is TGTGCCAGCAGCTTCAGGGCAGGGGACCCCTCGAGCTCCTACAATGAGCAGTTCTTC. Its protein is CASSFRAGDPSSSYNEQFF.

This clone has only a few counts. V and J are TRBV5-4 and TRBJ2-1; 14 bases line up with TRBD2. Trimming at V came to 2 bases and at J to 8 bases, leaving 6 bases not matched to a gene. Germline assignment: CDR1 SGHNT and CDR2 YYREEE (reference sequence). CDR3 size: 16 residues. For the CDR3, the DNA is TGTGCCAGCAGCTTTGGGGGACTAGCGGGAGTAGATGAGCAGTTCTTC. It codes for CASSFGGLAGVDEQFF.

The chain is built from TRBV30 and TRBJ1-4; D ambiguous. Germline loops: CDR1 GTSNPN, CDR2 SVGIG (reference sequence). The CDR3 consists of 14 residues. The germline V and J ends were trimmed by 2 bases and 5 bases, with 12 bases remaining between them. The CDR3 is CAWSRGLKNEKLFF. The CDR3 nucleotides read TGTGCCTGGAGTCGAGGACTTAAAAATGAAAAACTGTTTTTT.

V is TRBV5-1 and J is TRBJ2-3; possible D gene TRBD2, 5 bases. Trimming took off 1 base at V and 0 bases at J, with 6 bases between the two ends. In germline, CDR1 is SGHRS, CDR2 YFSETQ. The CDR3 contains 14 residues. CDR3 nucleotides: TGCGCCAGCAGCTTGCTAGCTAGCACAGATACGCAGTATTTT. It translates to CASSLLASTDTQYF.

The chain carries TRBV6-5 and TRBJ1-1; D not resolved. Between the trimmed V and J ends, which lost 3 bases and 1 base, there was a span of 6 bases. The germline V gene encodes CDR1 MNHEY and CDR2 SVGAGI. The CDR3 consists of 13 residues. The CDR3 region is CASSYRGNTEAFF. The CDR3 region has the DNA TGTGCCAGCAGTTATCGCGGGAACACTGAAGCTTTCTTT.

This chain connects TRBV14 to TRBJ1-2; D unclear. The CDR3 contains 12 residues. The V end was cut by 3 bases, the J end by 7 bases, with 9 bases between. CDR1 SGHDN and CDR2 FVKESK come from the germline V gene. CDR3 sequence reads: CASSQRLAGYTF. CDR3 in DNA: TGTGCCAGCAGCCAGAGACTAGCTGGCTACACCTTC.

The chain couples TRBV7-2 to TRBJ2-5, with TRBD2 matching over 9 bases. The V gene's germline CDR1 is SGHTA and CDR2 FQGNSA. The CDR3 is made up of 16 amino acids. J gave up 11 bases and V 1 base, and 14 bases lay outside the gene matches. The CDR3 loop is CASSLGSLAGGQEQYF. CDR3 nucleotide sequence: TGTGCCAGCAGCTTAGGCTCTTTGGCGGGGGGGCAGGAGCAGTACTTC. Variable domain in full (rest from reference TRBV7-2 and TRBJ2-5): GAGVSQSPSNKVTEKGKDVELRCDPISGHTALYWYRQSLGQGLEFLIYFQGNSAPDKSGLPSDRFSAERTGGSVSTLTIQRTQQEDSAVYLCASSLGSLAGGQEQYFGPGTRLLVL.

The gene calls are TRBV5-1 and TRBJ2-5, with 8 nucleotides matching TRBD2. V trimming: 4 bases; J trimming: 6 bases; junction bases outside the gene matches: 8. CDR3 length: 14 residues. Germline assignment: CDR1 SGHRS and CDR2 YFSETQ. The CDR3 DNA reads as TGCGCCAGCAGCCCTGGACTAGCTGATCAGACCCAGTACTTC. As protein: CASSPGLADQTQYF.